Shown below are 26 T cell receptor beta chains from a single sample sequenced in a study of Tregs in tolerant kidney transplant recipients. TCRdb's copy holds only in-frame clones and misses some; the assay was immunoSEQ multiplex PCR. This sample contains over 45,000 clones. The sequencing used CD4+ T cells from blood, collected before the transplant. These receptors were obtained from a human donor who received a combined kidney and bone marrow transplant.

Regarding this clone: The CDR3 extends 3 residues past the end of the read, so its final part is completed from the germline J gene. The chain has TRBV18 and TRBJ2-1; 8 bases match TRBD2. Losses at the gene ends were 0 bases for V and 9 bases for J; bases not matched to a gene: 4. Germline loops: CDR1 KGHSH, CDR2 LQKENI. This CDR3 comprises 14 residues. The CDR3 loop is CASSPPGLVSEQFF. The CDR3 DNA, read in part, is TGTGCCAGCTCACCACCGGGACTAGTCAGTGAG.

In the case of this clone: Coverage ceases 3 residues before the CDR3 finishes, and the germline J gene fills in the end. The rearrangement uses TRBV7-9 and TRBJ2-3; no clear D gene. CDR1 and CDR2 (germline): SEHNR, FQNEAQ (reference sequence). The ends were cut back, 4 bases at V and 0 bases at J, with 8 bases in the middle. CDR3 length equals 14 residues. The part of the CDR3 DNA that was read is TGTGCCAGCAGCTCTACTCGGAGCACAGATACG. As protein: CASSSTRSTDT. The full CDR3 protein reads CASSSTRSTDTQYF.

Concerning this clone itself: The read falls 3 residues short of the CDR3 end, and the missing part is taken from the germline J gene. The rearrangement joins TRBV6-1 to TRBJ2-5; maybe TRBD2 (5 bases). Trimming left V 1 base short and J 5 bases short, with 14 bases between. Germline CDR1 reads MNHNS; CDR2 reads SASEGT. This CDR3 has 15 amino acids. This CDR3 reads CASSEVPLGSETQYF. The DNA read from the CDR3 is TGTGCCAGCAGTGAAGTCCCACTAGGTAGCGAGACC.

Remarks on this clone: The DNA ends 3 residues before the CDR3 does, and the rest of the CDR3 is filled in from the germline J gene. The chain employs TRBV11-2 and TRBJ2-5; D may be TRBD2 (6 bases). Per the germline V gene, CDR1 is SGHAT and CDR2 is FQNNGV. The ends were cut back, 3 bases at V and 5 bases at J, with 16 bases in the middle. The CDR3 has 15 residues. This chain's CDR3 is CASSLGPGETETQYF. The CDR3 DNA, read in part, is TGTGCCAGCAGCTTGGGCCCGGGGGAGACCGAGACC.

In regard to this clone: The missing CDR3 end, 3 residues past where the read stops, is filled in from the germline J gene. The rearrangement joins TRBV7-2 to TRBJ2-7; TRBD1 is a possible D gene (6 bases). Trimming pared 5 bases from V and 3 bases from J, leaving 14 bases between. CDR1 is SGHTA and CDR2 is FQGNSA in the germline V gene. The CDR3 consists of 14 residues. CDR3 loop: CASSEQGTGYEQYF. CDR3 bases read: TGTGCCAGCAGCGAACAGGGAACGGGCTACGAG. Supplemented by reference TRBV7-2 and TRBJ2-7, the full variable domain reads GAGVSQSPSNKVTEKGKDVELRCDPISGHTALYWYRQSLGQGLEFLIYFQGNSAPDKSGLPSDRFSAERTGGSVSTLTIQRTQQEDSAVYLCASSEQGTGYEQYFGPGTRLTVT.

A word on this clone: The CDR3 extends 3 residues past the end of the read, so its final part is completed from the germline J gene. The V call is TRBV4-2, the J call TRBJ1-4, with D possibly matching TRBD1 (6 bases). Germline V CDR1 and CDR2: LGHNA, YNFKEQ. Trimming removed 4 bases from V and 8 bases from J, with 17 bases in between. This CDR3 is 15 amino acids long. The CDR3 bases that were read are TGTGCCAGCAGCCTCAAACAGGGATTGGAAGAAAAA. Translating gives CASSLKQGLEEK. The CDR3, in full, reads CASSLKQGLEEKLFF.

To note about this clone: With the read ending 3 residues before the CDR3 end, the germline J gene is used to fill in that end. This chain uses TRBV18 with TRBJ1-1; D not resolved. CDR3 length equals 16 residues. V was pared by 0 bases and J by 6 bases, with 17 bases between. The germline gives CDR1 KGHSH, CDR2 LQKENI. CDR3 sequence: CASSPPGSSSPPEAFF. Incomplete CDR3 DNA: TGTGCCAGCTCACCACCTGGGAGCTCTAGCCCGCCTGAA. Full variable domain (outside the CDR3, taken from reference TRBV18 and TRBJ1-1): NAGVMQNPRHLVRRRGQEARLRCSPMKGHSHVYWYRQLPEEGLKFMVYLQKENIIDESGMPKERFSAEFPKEGPSILRIQQVVRGDSAAYFCASSPPGSSSPPEAFFGQGTRLTVV.

A remark on this clone: The read is 3 residues too short to cover the CDR3 end, so that end is filled in from the germline J gene. The chain uses TRBV7-2 and TRBJ2-2; 8 nucleotides agree with TRBD2. Germline V gene lookup returns CDR1 SGHTA and CDR2 FQGNSA. Trimming took 3 bases from V and 7 from J; bases not matched to a gene: 7. The CDR3 is 15 residues long. The CDR3 DNA, read in part, is TGTGCCAGCAGCTTTCAAGCGGGAGACGGCGGGGAG. Residues: CASSFQAGDGGE. The entire CDR3 protein reads CASSFQAGDGGELFF.

To note about this clone: The read ends 3 residues shy of where the CDR3 ends; the end is completed using the germline J gene. The J gene is TRBJ1-4, the V gene TRBV5-1; 9 positions agree with TRBD1. The V segment lost 5 bases and the J segment 8 bases; nucleotides outside the gene matches: 7. From germline, CDR1 is SGHRS and CDR2 YFSETQ. The CDR3 sequence is 14 residues long. CDR3 bases read: TGCGCCAGCAGGTCCGGGACAGGGAACGAAAAA. It yields the protein CASRSGTGNEK. The entire CDR3 is CASRSGTGNEKLFF.

For this clone: The read gets to within 3 residues of the CDR3 end, and the germline J gene fills in the rest. J is TRBJ2-7 and V is TRBV5-1; 10 bases fit TRBD1. CDR1 and CDR2 from the germline V gene are SGHRS and YFSETQ. The CDR3 is made up of 16 amino acids. With V trimmed by 0 bases and J by 2 bases, 5 bases remained unmatched. The CDR3 protein is CASSLDGTGVTYEQYF. Partial CDR3 DNA: TGCGCCAGCAGCTTGGATGGGACAGGGGTAACCTACGAG.

On this clone itself: The read comes to an end 3 residues before the CDR3 does, leaving the germline J gene to fill in the end. V gene TRBV6-1 combines with J gene TRBJ2-7; D unclear. This CDR3 is built from 13 residues. Germline CDR1 is MNHNS and CDR2 is SASEGT. Trimming stripped 4 bases from V and 2 bases from J, with 9 bases between. Partial CDR3 DNA: TGTGCCAGCAGTGCGCGAGAAACCTACGAG. Translation: CASSARETYE. The entire CDR3 reads CASSARETYEQYF.

Notes on this clone: The read is 3 residues too short to cover the CDR3 end, so that end is filled in from the germline J gene. The J gene is TRBJ2-3, the V gene TRBV7-2, with D maybe TRBD1 (6 bases). Germline V CDR1 and CDR2: SGHTA, FQGNSA. This CDR3 comprises 13 residues. V was shortened by 7 bases and J by 3 bases, with 11 bases between the two germline ends. The CDR3 loop reads CASTGQITDTQYF. The CDR3 bases that were read are TGTGCCAGCACCGGACAGATAACAGATACG.

In the case of this clone: Read data end 3 residues before the CDR3 end; the end is taken from the germline J gene. The rearrangement uses TRBV18 and TRBJ2-7; 11 bases map to TRBD1. This CDR3 is 13 amino acids long. The germline CDR1 and CDR2 sequences are KGHSH and LQKENI. Trimming cost V 6 bases and J 5 bases; bases outside gene matches: 3. The chain's CDR3 is CASSRTGGHEQYF. CDR3 bases read: TGTGCCAGCTCCCGGACAGGGGGCCACGAG.

Turning to this clone: The CDR3 end falls 3 residues outside the read, so it is completed with the germline J gene. The gene calls are TRBV5-1 and TRBJ2-1; TRBD1 matches 11 bases. CDR1 and CDR2 from the germline V gene are SGHRS and YFSETQ. There are 14 residues in the CDR3. J gave up 8 bases and V 4 bases, and 5 bases lay outside the gene matches. CDR3 bases read: TGCGCCAGCAGCAGGGACAGGGGGGAAGATGAG. Translating gives CASSRDRGEDE. The full CDR3 protein reads CASSRDRGEDEQFF.

As regards this clone: Read sequence stops 3 residues before the CDR3 end, and the germline J gene provides the missing end. The chain has TRBV19 and TRBJ2-1, with TRBD1 matching 9 bases. The CDR3 consists of 15 residues. The V and J ends lost 10 bases and 4 bases, in that order; junction bases with no gene match: 11. CDR1 and CDR2 from the germline V gene are LNHDA and SQIVND (reference sequence). The CDR3 is CATSPGQGIYNEQFF. CDR3 DNA, as far as it was read: TGTGCCACCAGCCCGGGACAGGGCATATACAATGAG.

Points on this clone: The CDR3 is cut off 3 residues early in the read; its end comes from the germline J gene. This chain connects TRBV6-2 or TRBV6-3 to TRBJ2-7; 7 bases fit TRBD2. Germline values: CDR1 MNHEY, CDR2 SVGEGT. The junction had 9 bases not matched to a gene; V was cut back by 9 bases and J by 4 bases. CDR3 size: 13 residues. The CDR3 spells CASLGTTTYEQYF. Partial CDR3 DNA: TGTGCCAGTCTCGGGACTACCACGTACGAG.

On this clone itself: The read stops 3 residues short of the end of the CDR3; the missing end is completed from the germline J gene. The chain uses TRBV12-3 or TRBV12-4 and TRBJ2-1, with 7 nucleotides matching TRBD2. Unmatched junction bases numbered 5, after V lost 3 bases and J lost 3 bases. The CDR3 sequence is 15 residues long. The CDR3 region is CASSLGLADYNEQFF. The sequenced CDR3 bases are TGTGCCAGCAGTTTGGGGCTAGCGGACTACAATGAG.

Turning to this clone: The read terminates 3 residues before the CDR3 end, so the remaining end is supplied by the germline J gene. The V and J genes are TRBV30 and TRBJ2-3; TRBD2 agrees at 8 bases. The CDR3 spans 13 residues. In germline, CDR1 is GTSNPN, CDR2 SVGIG (reference sequence). The CDR3 is CARGGHSTDTQYF. Partial CDR3 DNA: TGTGCTCGCGGGGGGCATAGCACAGATACG. The full variable domain, in which reference TRBV30 and TRBJ2-3 provide the parts outside the CDR3, is SQTIHQWPATLVQPVGSPLSLECTVEGTSNPNLYWYRQAAGRGLQLLFYSVGIGQISSEVPQNLSASRPQDRQFILSSKKLLLSDSGFYLCARGGHSTDTQYFGPGTRLTVL.

About this clone itself: The read comes to an end 3 residues before the CDR3 does, leaving the germline J gene to fill in the end. This rearrangement joins TRBV5-1 to TRBJ2-3, with TRBD2 identical over 11 bases. The trim removed 1 base at V and 5 bases at J, leaving 9 bases unmatched. CDR3 length equals 17 residues. The germline gives CDR1 SGHRS, CDR2 YFSETQ. The CDR3 loop is CASSLQATGTSGDTQYF. The covered CDR3 bases are TGCGCCAGCAGCTTGCAGGCGACCGGGACTAGCGGAGATACG. Supplemented by reference TRBV5-1 and TRBJ2-3, the full variable domain reads KAGVTQTPRYLIKTRGQQVTLSCSPISGHRSVSWYQQTPGQGLQFLFEYFSETQRNKGNFPGRFSGRQFSNSRSEMNVSTLELGDSALYLCASSLQATGTSGDTQYFGPGTRLTVL.

A word on this clone: The sequenced fragment ends 3 residues before the CDR3 boundary, so the rest is inferred from the germline J gene. V and J are TRBV2 and TRBJ2-1; TRBD2 aligns across 10 bases. After removal of 4 bases from V and 6 bases from J, the junction contained 12 bases not matched to a gene. Germline CDR1 is SNHLY and CDR2 is FYNNEI. The CDR3 extends over 17 amino acids. CDR3 bases read: TGTGCCAGCAGTGGTAGGGGCCTAAGCGGGAGGGCCAATGAG. This gives the protein CASSGRGLSGRANE. From start to end, the CDR3 is CASSGRGLSGRANEQFF.

Of note for this clone: With the read ending 3 residues before the CDR3 end, the germline J gene is used to fill in that end. The chain links TRBV5-1 to TRBJ1-1; maybe TRBD1 (6 bases). V was shortened by 4 bases and J by 1 base, with 14 bases between the two germline ends. The CDR3 covers 15 residues. Per the germline V gene, CDR1 is SGHRS and CDR2 is YFSETQ. Here the CDR3 reads CASSAGADRNTEAFF. CDR3 bases read: TGCGCCAGCAGCGCGGGTGCGGACAGGAACACTGAA.

With regard to this clone: The CDR3 end falls 3 residues outside the read, so it is completed with the germline J gene. The rearrangement joins TRBV18 to TRBJ2-1, with 9 bases identical to TRBD2. The germline V gene has CDR1 KGHSH and CDR2 LQKENI. This CDR3 is built from 15 residues. The V and J ends lost 1 base and 8 bases, in that order; junction bases with no gene match: 6. The CDR3 reads CASSPRASGIHEQFF. The sequenced part of the CDR3 DNA is TGTGCCAGCTCACCACGGGCTAGCGGGATACATGAG.

Note on this clone: The read ends 3 residues early relative to the CDR3; the germline J gene fills the gap. The J gene is TRBJ2-5, the V gene TRBV19, with 8 positions matching TRBD1. The CDR3 is 15 amino acids. Germline CDR1 LNHDA, CDR2 SQIVND (reference sequence). The V segment lost 3 bases and the J segment 2 bases; nucleotides outside the gene matches: 5. The CDR3 reads CASSIHWTGQETQYF. CDR3 bases read: TGTGCCAGTAGTATTCACTGGACAGGGCAAGAGACC.

A word on this clone: The CDR3 end falls 3 residues outside the read, so it is completed with the germline J gene. This chain uses TRBV5-1 with TRBJ2-1; 11 bases are shared with TRBD1. CDR1 and CDR2 (germline): SGHRS, YFSETQ. V shed 3 bases, J shed 2 bases, and the junction held 1 base outside the gene matches. This CDR3 is built from 15 residues. The CDR3 spells CASSWDRGTYNEQFF. The part of the CDR3 DNA that was read is TGCGCCAGCAGCTGGGACAGGGGGACCTACAATGAG. Full variable domain (missing parts from reference TRBV5-1 and TRBJ2-1): KAGVTQTPRYLIKTRGQQVTLSCSPISGHRSVSWYQQTPGQGLQFLFEYFSETQRNKGNFPGRFSGRQFSNSRSEMNVSTLELGDSALYLCASSWDRGTYNEQFFGPGTRLTVL.

Of note for this clone: The sequence runs out 3 residues before the end of the CDR3; the remainder is reconstructed from the germline J gene. V usage is TRBV29-1 and J usage is TRBJ1-3, with D hard to call. The CDR3 sequence is 11 residues long. Germline V gene sequence: CDR1 SQVTM, CDR2 ANQGSEA. Trimming pared 5 bases from V and 4 bases from J, leaving 6 bases between. The part of the CDR3 DNA that was read is TGCAGCGTTAGACACGGAAACACC. It translates to CSVRHGNT. In full, the CDR3 is CSVRHGNTIYF.

Remarks on this clone: The read terminates 3 residues ahead of where the CDR3 ends, so the germline J gene completes it. The V and J genes are TRBV5-1 and TRBJ2-7; 8 bases align to TRBD1. From germline, CDR1 is SGHRS and CDR2 YFSETQ. With V trimmed by 3 bases and J by 3 bases, 8 bases remained unmatched. The CDR3 sequence is 15 residues long. The sequenced CDR3 bases are TGCGCCAGCAGCTCGACAGGGGATGGAGGCTACGAG. Amino acid sequence: CASSSTGDGGYE. The full CDR3 is CASSSTGDGGYEQYF. Based on the CDR3 plus reference TRBV5-1 and TRBJ2-7, the full variable domain is KAGVTQTPRYLIKTRGQQVTLSCSPISGHRSVSWYQQTPGQGLQFLFEYFSETQRNKGNFPGRFSGRQFSNSRSEMNVSTLELGDSALYLCASSSTGDGGYEQYFGPGTRLTVT.